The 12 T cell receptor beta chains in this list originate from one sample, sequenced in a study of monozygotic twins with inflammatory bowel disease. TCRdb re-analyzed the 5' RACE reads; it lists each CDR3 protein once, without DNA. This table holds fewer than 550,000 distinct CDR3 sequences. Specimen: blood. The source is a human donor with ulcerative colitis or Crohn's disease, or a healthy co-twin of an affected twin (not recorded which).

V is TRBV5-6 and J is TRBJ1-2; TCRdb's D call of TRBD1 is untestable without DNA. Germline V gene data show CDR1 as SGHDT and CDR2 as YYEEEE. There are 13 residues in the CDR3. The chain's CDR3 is CASSLVPPDGYTF.

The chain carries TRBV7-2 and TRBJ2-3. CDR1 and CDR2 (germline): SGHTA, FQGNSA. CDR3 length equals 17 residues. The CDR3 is CASSLAVLATSTDTQYF.

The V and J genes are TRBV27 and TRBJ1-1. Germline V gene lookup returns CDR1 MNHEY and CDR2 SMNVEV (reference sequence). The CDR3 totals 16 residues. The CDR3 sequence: CASKPRESIMNTEAFF.

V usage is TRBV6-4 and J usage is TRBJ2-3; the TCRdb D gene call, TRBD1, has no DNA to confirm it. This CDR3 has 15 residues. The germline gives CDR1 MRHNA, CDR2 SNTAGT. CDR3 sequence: CASSEVAGDGSTQYF.

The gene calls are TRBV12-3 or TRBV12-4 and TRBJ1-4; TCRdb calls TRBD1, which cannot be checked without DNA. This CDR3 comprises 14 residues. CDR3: CASSQQGTNEKLFF.

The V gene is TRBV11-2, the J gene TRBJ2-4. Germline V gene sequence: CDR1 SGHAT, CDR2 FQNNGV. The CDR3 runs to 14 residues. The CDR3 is CASSSVQTQNIQYF. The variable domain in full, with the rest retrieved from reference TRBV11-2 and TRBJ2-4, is EAGVAQSPRYKIIEKRQSVAFWCNPISGHATLYWYQQILGQGPKLLIQFQNNGVVDDSQLPKDRFSAERLKGVDSTLKIQPAKLEDSAVYLCASSSVQTQNIQYFGAGTRLSVL.

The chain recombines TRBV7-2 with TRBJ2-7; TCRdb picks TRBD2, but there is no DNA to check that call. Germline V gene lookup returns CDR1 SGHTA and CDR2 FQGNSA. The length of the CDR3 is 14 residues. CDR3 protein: CASSLGAGRWEQYF.

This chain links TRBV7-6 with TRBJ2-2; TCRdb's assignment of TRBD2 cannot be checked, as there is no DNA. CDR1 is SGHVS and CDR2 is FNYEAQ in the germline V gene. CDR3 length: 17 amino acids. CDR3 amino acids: CASSLVSLAGFGGELFF. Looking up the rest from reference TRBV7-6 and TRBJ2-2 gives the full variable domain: GAGVSQSPRYKVTKRGQDVALRCDPISGHVSLYWYRQALGQGPEFLTYFNYEAQQDKSGLPNDRFSAERPEGSISTLTIQRTEQRDSAMYRCASSLVSLAGFGGELFFGEGSRLTVL.

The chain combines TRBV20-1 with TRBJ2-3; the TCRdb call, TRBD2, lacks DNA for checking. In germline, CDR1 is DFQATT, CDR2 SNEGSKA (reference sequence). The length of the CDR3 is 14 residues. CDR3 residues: CSAFIAGGSDTQYF.

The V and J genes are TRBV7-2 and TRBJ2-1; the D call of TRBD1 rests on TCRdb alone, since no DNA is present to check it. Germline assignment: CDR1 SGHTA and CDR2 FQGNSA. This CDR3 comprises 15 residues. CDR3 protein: CASSLDREGYNEQFF. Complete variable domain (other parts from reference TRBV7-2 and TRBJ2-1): GAGVSQSPSNKVTEKGKDVELRCDPISGHTALYWYRQSLGQGLEFLIYFQGNSAPDKSGLPSDRFSAERTGGSVSTLTIQRTQQEDSAVYLCASSLDREGYNEQFFGPGTRLTVL.

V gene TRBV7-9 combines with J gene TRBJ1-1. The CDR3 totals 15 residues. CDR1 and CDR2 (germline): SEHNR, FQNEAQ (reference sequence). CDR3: CASSLKKWGNTEAFF.

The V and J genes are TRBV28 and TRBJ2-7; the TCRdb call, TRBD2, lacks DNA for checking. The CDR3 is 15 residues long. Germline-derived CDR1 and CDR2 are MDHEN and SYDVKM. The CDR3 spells CASSPLSSGSREQYF.